The 13 T cell receptor beta chains listed next were all sequenced from one sample in a study of response to subunit inactivated influenza vaccine. One entry per CDR3 protein results from TCRdb running MiXCR on the RT-PCR reads. This sample has almost 600,000 distinct CDR3 sequences, with around 15% found just once. The input for sequencing was PBMCs from blood, taken roughly 12 days after vaccination. The receptors were sampled from a man aged 50 to 60 who received an inactivated influenza vaccine.

The gene calls are TRBV6-2 or TRBV6-3 and TRBJ2-7, with D uncertain. Germline V gives CDR1 MNHEY, CDR2 SVGEGT. Trimming removed 6 bases at V and 3 bases at J, with 21 bases between. CDR3 length: 16 amino acids. The CDR3 is CASRQLRRSSIYEQYF. Here the CDR3 DNA reads TGTGCCAGCAGGCAGCTAAGGCGGAGTTCTATCTACGAGCAGTACTTC.

This sequence joins TRBV5-1 and TRBJ2-7; no clear D. This CDR3 region has 13 residues. The V gene's germline CDR1 is SGHRS and CDR2 YFSETQ. The V gene lost 1 base and the J gene lost 7 bases, with 12 bases spanning the gap. DNA for the CDR3: TGCGCCAGCAGCTTGACAAGTCTACGGGAGCAGTACTTC. It codes for CASSLTSLREQYF.

The CDR3 bases are TGTGCCAGCAGCTTAGCCCCCCCAGGGTGGACCGGGGAGCTGTTTTTT. It specifies CASSLAPPGWTGELFF. This chain uses TRBV7-2 with TRBJ2-2; D may be TRBD1 (5 bases). The CDR3 totals 16 residues. Trimming removed 0 bases at V and 5 bases at J, with 13 bases between. The germline gives CDR1 SGHTA, CDR2 FQGNSA.

A few counts support this clonotype. V gene TRBV5-5 combines with J gene TRBJ1-2, with TRBD1 matching 7 bases. Trimming cost V 5 bases and J 7 bases; bases outside gene matches: 14. The CDR3 has 15 residues. CDR1 is SGHKS, CDR2 YYEKEE, per germline (reference sequence). The CDR3 region has the DNA TGTGCCAGCAGGCGAGACAACGACAGGGCCGGTGGCTACACCTTC. Its protein is CASRRDNDRAGGYTF.

The chain combines TRBV5-1 with TRBJ2-2; no reliable D call. Germline V gene data show CDR1 as SGHRS and CDR2 as YFSETQ. V was trimmed by 5 bases and J by 6 bases, leaving 14 bases between them. CDR3 length: 14 amino acids. The CDR3 loop reads CASRVITGSGELFF. CDR3 DNA sequence: TGCGCCAGCAGGGTCATAACCGGCTCCGGGGAGCTGTTTTTT.

The rearrangement links TRBV27 to TRBJ2-7; 8 bases match TRBD1. V shed 0 bases and J 5 bases; nucleotides not matched to a gene: 6. Germline CDR1 reads MNHEY; CDR2 reads SMNVEV (reference sequence). This CDR3 region has 15 residues. The chain's CDR3 is CASSLSGQGGNEQYF. The CDR3 bases are TGTGCCAGCAGTTTATCCGGACAGGGCGGGAACGAGCAGTACTTC.

This clonotype has just a few counts. This chain connects TRBV4-1 to TRBJ2-5; the D gene is possibly TRBD2 (5 bases). The germline gives CDR1 MGHRA, CDR2 YSYEKL. The CDR3 has 18 amino acids. The V end was cut by 0 bases, the J end by 1 base, with 18 bases between. The CDR3 DNA follows: TGCGCCAGCAGCCAAGATCGATCCTCGGGATGGTTCCAAGAGACCCAGTACTTC. Protein sequence: CASSQDRSSGWFQETQYF.

The chain employs TRBV20-1 and TRBJ1-1; possibly TRBD1 for D (5 bases). Per germline, CDR1 DFQATT and CDR2 SNEGSKA (reference sequence). V gave up 4 bases and J gave up 5 bases, with 14 bases separating them. The length of the CDR3 is 13 residues. CDR3 region: CSATGWEKTEAFF. The CDR3 region has the DNA TGCAGTGCTACAGGGTGGGAGAAAACTGAAGCTTTCTTT.

The sample holds a few counts of this clonotype. V usage is TRBV4-2 and J usage is TRBJ2-3, with 10 bases lining up with TRBD2. CDR1 is LGHNA and CDR2 is YNFKEQ in the germline V gene. The J segment lost 2 bases and the V segment lost 0 bases, leaving 5 bases of the junction unmatched. This CDR3 contains 17 residues. DNA of the CDR3: TGTGCCAGCAGCCAAGAAGTTCTAGCGGGGGTCACAGATACGCAGTATTTT. Protein: CASSQEVLAGVTDTQYF.

The chain carries TRBV20-1 and TRBJ1-2; possible D gene TRBD1, 6 bases. Germline V gives CDR1 DFQATT, CDR2 SNEGSKA (reference sequence). The length of the CDR3 is 12 residues. V was clipped by 6 bases and J by 0 bases, with 8 bases between them. CDR3 region: CSAGTPNYGYTF. The CDR3 bases are TGCAGTGCAGGGACACCTAACTATGGCTACACCTTC.

J is TRBJ2-1 and V is TRBV11-2, with D unclear. V was cut by 4 bases and J by 8 bases, with 12 bases left in between. The germline gives CDR1 SGHAT, CDR2 FQNNGV. There are 13 residues in the CDR3. The CDR3 loop reads CASSWDGWDEQFF. CDR3 nucleotides: TGTGCCAGCAGCTGGGATGGATGGGATGAGCAGTTCTTC. Looking up the rest from reference TRBV11-2 and TRBJ2-1 gives the full variable domain: EAGVAQSPRYKIIEKRQSVAFWCNPISGHATLYWYQQILGQGPKLLIQFQNNGVVDDSQLPKDRFSAERLKGVDSTLKIQPAKLEDSAVYLCASSWDGWDEQFFGPGTRLTVL.

This clonotype occurred a few times. The gene calls are TRBV7-2 and TRBJ2-7; TRBD1 aligns across 7 bases. V lost 0 bases, J lost 1 base, and 3 bases stayed unmatched. Germline CDR1 reads SGHTA; CDR2 reads FQGNSA. The CDR3 runs 15 residues. The CDR3: CASSLARDRSYEQYF. The CDR3 coding sequence is TGTGCCAGCAGCTTAGCCCGGGACAGATCCTACGAGCAGTACTTC.

This rearrangement joins TRBV12-3 or TRBV12-4 to TRBJ1-1; D gene unclear. This CDR3 has 14 residues. Trimming removed 1 base from V and 1 base from J, with 7 bases in between. The CDR3: CASSLVLENTEAFF. The CDR3 DNA is TGTGCCAGCAGTTTAGTCCTGGAGAACACTGAAGCTTTCTTT.